These T cell receptor beta chains were read from a single sample in a study of blood T cell repertoires in COVID-19. Only in-frame clones appear in the TCRdb table, and some are missing; sequencing was by immunoSEQ multiplex PCR. This sample yields 200,000 to 250,000 clones, of which 65% to 85% are seen a single time; 2% to 2.5% belongs to the top ten. The specimen was peripheral blood. The source of these receptors is an older woman with acute or convalescent COVID-19. CDR3s leave out the opening cysteine and the closing phenylalanine or tryptophan.

j_call,cdr3_length,v_call,cdr3_aa
TRBJ1-5,12,TRBV19,ASSVQGISQPQH
TRBJ2-1,14,TRBV9,ASSVASAGGVYEQF
TRBJ2-5,15,TRBV6-1,ASSEAPFSGGVETQY
TRBJ2-7,12,TRBV4-3,ASSPGTGSYEQY
TRBJ2-7,12,TRBV7-2,ASSRQGIKDEQY
TRBJ2-7,11,TRBV13,ASSSQWGPEQY
TRBJ2-7,10,TRBV4-2,ASSRGLGEQY
TRBJ1-2,13,TRBV27,ASSPRWAGGAGYT
TRBJ1-3,13,TRBV3-1/TRBV3-2,ASSRSTQGRNTIY
TRBJ1-6,12,TRBV15,ATSAYRGRSPLH
TRBJ1-1,11,TRBV4-1,ASSQARGTEAF
TRBJ1-3,14,TRBV7-8,ASSFRGNPPGNTIY
TRBJ2-1,11,TRBV15,ATSRRGDNEQF
TRBJ1-1,17,TRBV5-3,ARSLGSSGQRSQTTEAF
TRBJ1-2,11,TRBV7-2,ASSLVAVNGYT
TRBJ1-2,12,TRBV5-6,ASSFQGDFYGYT
TRBJ1-3,14,TRBV5-1,ASSLATRSSGNTIY
TRBJ1-6,11,TRBV6-5,ASKGQGNSPLH
TRBJ1-5,13,TRBV7-2,ASSLKAGGNQPQH
TRBJ1-6,12,TRBV7-2,ASSLAEFNSPLH
TRBJ2-5,12,TRBV15,ATSSSGGAETQY
TRBJ1-4,13,TRBV5-1,ASSLAGQSLEKLF
TRBJ2-3,11,TRBV5-5,ASSLGLGPTQY
TRBJ2-7,12,TRBV6-2/TRBV6-3,ASSYGDRGYEQY
TRBJ2-1,13,TRBV7-3,ASSQRTSGYNEQF
TRBJ2-7,12,TRBV4-1,ASSQAVAGYEQY
TRBJ1-6,11,TRBV3-1/TRBV3-2,ASSQTGNSPLH
TRBJ2-3,12,TRBV5-1,ASSPETSTDTQY
TRBJ2-5,12,TRBV11-2,ASSSLGGEETQY
TRBJ2-6,15,TRBV11-2,ASSKTPGLSGANVLT
TRBJ2-7,12,TRBV6-5,AFSPDKGRYEQY
TRBJ2-5,14,TRBV7-2,ASSLGSAGGQKTQY
TRBJ1-2,10,TRBV6-5,ASSYGGQDLF
TRBJ1-5,18,TRBV4-3,ASSQPVVAVGGNSNQPQH
TRBJ2-3,13,TRBV6-1,ASSDQVGGRNTQY
TRBJ1-1,14,TRBV30,AFYGLTESMNTEAF
TRBJ1-2,16,TRBV15,ATSRGLGQGIEGYGYT
TRBJ1-1,10,TRBV9,ASGGQGFLFE
TRBJ1-2,10,TRBV29-1,SFSRRNYGYT